The present T cell receptor (beta chain) was sequenced within a study of preoperative IRX-2 immunotherapy in early breast cancer. Trimming took 3 bases from V and 4 from J, leaving 12 bases between them. Germline loops: CDR1 ENHRY, CDR2 SYGVKD. CDR3 length: 14 residues. Treatment denoted: preoperative locoregional IRX-2 cytokine immunotherapy. Samples came from a phase Ib trial of preoperative locoregional IRX-2 cytokine immunotherapy. Produced via immunoSEQ multiplex PCR; TCRdb's table is partial and in-frame only. The table has about 62,000 clones, roughly 94% seen once. The specimen was taken from a patient treated with IRX-2 immunotherapy. This chain connects TRBV10-3 to TRBJ1-1; no reliable D call. The TCR originated in a human donor with breast cancer. The CDR3 is CAISDLGVGTEAFF. The CDR3 DNA sequence: TGTGCCATCAGTGACCTTGGAGTGGGCACTGAAGCTTTCTTT.